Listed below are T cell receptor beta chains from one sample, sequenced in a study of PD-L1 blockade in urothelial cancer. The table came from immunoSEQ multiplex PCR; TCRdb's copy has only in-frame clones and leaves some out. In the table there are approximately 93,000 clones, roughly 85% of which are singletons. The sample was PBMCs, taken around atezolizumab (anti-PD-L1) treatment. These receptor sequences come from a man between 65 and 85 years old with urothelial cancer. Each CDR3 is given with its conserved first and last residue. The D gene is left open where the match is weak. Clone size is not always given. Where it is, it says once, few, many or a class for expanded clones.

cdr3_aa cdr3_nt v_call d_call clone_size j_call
CASSSRANTGELFF TGTGCCAGCAGTTCTAGAGCGAACACCGGGGAGCTGTTTTTT TRBV6-6 . few TRBJ2-2
CASSRDRGRATNEKLFF TGTGCCAGCAGCCGCGACAGGGGGAGGGCAACTAATGAAAAACTGTTTTTT TRBV5-6 TRBD1 . TRBJ1-4
CASKFSHTGELFF TGTGCCAGCAAGTTTAGCCACACCGGGGAGCTGTTTTTT TRBV28 . . TRBJ2-2
CASSYSRMNTEAFF TGTGCCAGCAGTTACTCGAGAATGAACACTGAAGCTTTCTTT TRBV6-6 . . TRBJ1-1
CASSSGTAFGYGYTF TGCGCCAGCAGCTCCGGGACAGCTTTCGGCTATGGCTACACCTTC TRBV5-1 TRBD1 . TRBJ1-2
CASSFQGLETQYF TGTGCCAGCAGCTTTCAGGGCCTAGAGACCCAGTACTTC TRBV13 . few TRBJ2-5
CASSMFTSGGYNEQFF TGTGCCAGTAGTATGTTCACTAGCGGGGGTTACAATGAGCAGTTCTTC TRBV19 TRBD2 . TRBJ2-1
CASSVGTVSNTGELFF TGTGCCAGCAGCGTAGGGACAGTTTCGAACACCGGGGAGCTGTTTTTT TRBV9 . . TRBJ2-2
CASSVGGGGGNTIYF TGTGCCAGCAGTGTTGGAGGAGGAGGCGGAAACACCATATATTTT TRBV2 . . TRBJ1-3
CSAVMNTEAFF TGCAGTGCTGTAATGAACACTGAAGCTTTCTTT TRBV20-1 . . TRBJ1-1
CASSFSTGNTGELFF TGTGCCAGCAGTTTTTCGACAGGGAACACCGGGGAGCTGTTTTTT TRBV27 . . TRBJ2-2
CASSAGGSLGPQHF TGTGCCAGCAGTGCCGGGGGATCCTTAGGGCCCCAGCATTTT TRBV2 . . TRBJ1-5
CASSPDRVRNGYTF TGCGCCAGCAGTCCGGACAGGGTTCGGAATGGCTACACCTTC TRBV10-2 TRBD1 . TRBJ1-2
CASSPLGPQETQYF TGTGCCAGCAGCCCCCTGGGCCCCCAAGAGACCCAGTACTTC TRBV5-4 . . TRBJ2-5
CASSKRHRGSNQPQHF TGCGCCAGCAGCAAACGGCACCGAGGCTCCAATCAGCCCCAGCATTTT TRBV5-1 . . TRBJ1-5
CASSVDDRGRTDTQYF TGTGCCAGCAGCGTAGACGACAGGGGGCGCACAGATACGCAGTATTTT TRBV9 TRBD1 . TRBJ2-3
CASSIGASGVGDEQYF TGTGCCAGTAGTATAGGCGCTAGCGGGGTGGGCGACGAGCAGTACTTC TRBV19 TRBD2 . TRBJ2-7
CASSLEGGLSSYNEQFF TGTGCCAGCAGCTTAGAGGGGGGACTTAGCTCCTACAATGAGCAGTTCTTC TRBV11-3 . few TRBJ2-1
CASSASGGSQETQYF TGTGCCAGCAGCGCGAGCGGGGGCAGCCAAGAGACCCAGTACTTC TRBV9 TRBD2 . TRBJ2-5
CATAIDRTDTQYF TGTGCCACCGCAATTGACAGGACAGATACGCAGTATTTT TRBV15 . . TRBJ2-3
CASSEQGNTEAFF TGTGCCAGTAGCGAACAGGGGAACACTGAAGCTTTCTTT TRBV19 . . TRBJ1-1
CASSQLAVLGDIQYF TGTGCCAGCAGCCAATTGGCGGTCCTAGGAGACATTCAGTACTTC TRBV14 . . TRBJ2-4
CASSQTGEVETQYF TGTGCCAGCAGCCAGACAGGGGAAGTAGAGACCCAGTACTTC TRBV5-8 TRBD1 . TRBJ2-5
CASSDTGQGGYTF TGTGCCAGCAGTGACACAGGGCAGGGAGGCTACACCTTC TRBV6-5 . . TRBJ1-2
CASSLNREQYF TGTGCCAGCAGCTTAAACCGGGAGCAGTACTTC TRBV13 . . TRBJ2-7
CASSQVLAGNEQYF TGTGCCAGCAGCCAAGTACTAGCGGGAAACGAGCAGTACTTC TRBV14 TRBD2 few TRBJ2-7
CASSITLGTSGRGTQYF TGTGCCAGCAGCATAACTCTGGGGACTAGCGGGAGGGGGACCCAGTACTTC TRBV13 TRBD2 . TRBJ2-5
CASSEAPDGQRGYTF TGTGCCAGCAGTGAAGCGCCGGACGGCCAGCGGGGCTACACCTTC TRBV6-1 . once TRBJ1-2
CASSLGVRDTEAFF TGTGCCAGCAGCTTAGGAGTACGGGACACTGAAGCTTTCTTT TRBV7-2 . . TRBJ1-1
CASSVGEAPLQETQYF TGTGCCAGCAGCGTTGGGGAGGCCCCGTTACAAGAGACCCAGTACTTC TRBV9 . . TRBJ2-5
CASSLSLETNEKLFF TGTGCCAGCAGCTTGTCCCTGGAGACTAATGAAAAACTGTTTTTT TRBV7-8 . once TRBJ1-4
CASSQQGSGNTIYF TGTGCCAGCTCACAACAGGGTTCTGGAAACACCATATATTTT TRBV18 . . TRBJ1-3